The subject of this entry is one T cell receptor beta chain. Its antigen remains unidentified. Germline is not matched at one junction end, which may reflect a read error. This specimen comes from a study of Graves' ophthalmopathy and Graves' hyperthyroidism. Study observations and caveats: Among thyroid clonotypes expanded above 0.001 frequency, most also appeared in blood.

The study amplified TCR beta CDR3 regions using RNA transcripts. First-round RT-PCR used HTBI primers; second-round multiplex PCR followed. One entry per CDR3 protein, called by TCRdb with MiXCR from the multiplex PCR reads. The repertoire holds around 1,200,000 distinct CDR3 sequences, less than 45% seen once, with roughly 10% in the top ten. CDR3 size: 10 residues. CDR1 and CDR2 from the germline V gene are SEHNR and FQNEAQ (reference sequence). The TCR comes from an adult man with Graves' hyperthyroidism. The sequenced sample consisted of peripheral blood or thyroid tissue (not recorded which). The chain recombines TRBV7-9 with TRBJ2-7, with 13 bases matching TRBD2. The CDR3 DNA sequence: TGTGCCAGCAGTTCGACTAGCGGGAGGTTC. It codes for CASSSTSGRF. The whole variable domain, filled in from reference TRBV7-9 and TRBJ2-7, reads DTGVSQNPRHKITKRGQNVTFRCDPISEHNRLYWYRQTLGQGPEFLTYFQNEAQLEKSRLLSDRFSAERPKGSFSTLEIQRTEQGDSAMYLCASSSTSGRFGPGTRLTVT.